This T cell receptor (beta chain) came from a study of T-cell reconstitution after alpha-beta-depleted transplantation in children. The CDR3 consists of 14 residues. The J segment lost 5 bases and the V segment lost 7 bases, leaving 8 bases of the junction unmatched. CDR1 is SGHAT, CDR2 FQNNGV, per germline. Unique molecular identifiers featured in how the TCRbeta library was prepared. TCRdb reprocessed the PCR reads via MiXCR and lists one record per CDR3 protein. The sample carries about 610,000 distinct CDR3 sequences, over 9.5% recorded once. The receptor was isolated from a human donor who donated a stem cell graft to a child with acute myeloid leukemia. The sample was PBMCs from the stem cell graft donor, taken from the stem cell graft. The chain uses TRBV11-2 and TRBJ2-5; 9 bases are shared with TRBD1. The CDR3 DNA is TGTGCCAGCAACGAAGAGACAGGGGGGGAGACCCAGTACTTC. It codes for CASNEETGGETQYF.